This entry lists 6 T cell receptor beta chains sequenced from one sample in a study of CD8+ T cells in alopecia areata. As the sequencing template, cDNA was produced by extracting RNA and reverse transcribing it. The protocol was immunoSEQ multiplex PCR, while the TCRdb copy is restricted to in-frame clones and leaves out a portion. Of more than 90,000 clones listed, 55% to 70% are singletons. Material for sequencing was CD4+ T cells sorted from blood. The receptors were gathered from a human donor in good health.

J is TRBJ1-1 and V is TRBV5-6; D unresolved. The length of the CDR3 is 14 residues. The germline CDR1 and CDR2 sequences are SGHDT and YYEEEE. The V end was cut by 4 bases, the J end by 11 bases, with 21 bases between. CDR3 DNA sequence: TGTGCCAGCAGCCGCTCCCGGACCGCCACTCAGGCTTTCTTT. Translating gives CASSRSRTATQAFF.

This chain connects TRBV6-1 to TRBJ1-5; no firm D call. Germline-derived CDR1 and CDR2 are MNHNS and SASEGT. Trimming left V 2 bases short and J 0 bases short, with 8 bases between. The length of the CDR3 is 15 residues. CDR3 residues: CASSEWWSSNQPQHF. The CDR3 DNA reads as TGTGCCAGCAGTGAATGGTGGAGTAGCAATCAGCCCCAGCATTTT.

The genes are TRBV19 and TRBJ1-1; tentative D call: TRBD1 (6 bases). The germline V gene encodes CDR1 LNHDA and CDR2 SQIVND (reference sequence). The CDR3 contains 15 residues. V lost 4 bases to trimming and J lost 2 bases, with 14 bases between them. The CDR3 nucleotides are TGTGCCAGTAGTAGGTCCGGGACAATAAACACTGAAGCTTTCTTT. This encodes CASSRSGTINTEAFF.

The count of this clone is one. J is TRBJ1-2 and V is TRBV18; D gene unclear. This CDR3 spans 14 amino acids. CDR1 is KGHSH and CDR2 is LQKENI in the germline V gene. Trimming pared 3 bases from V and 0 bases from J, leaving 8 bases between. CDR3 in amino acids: CASSPAPTNYGYTF. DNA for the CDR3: TGTGCCAGCTCACCCGCACCGACTAACTATGGCTACACCTTC.

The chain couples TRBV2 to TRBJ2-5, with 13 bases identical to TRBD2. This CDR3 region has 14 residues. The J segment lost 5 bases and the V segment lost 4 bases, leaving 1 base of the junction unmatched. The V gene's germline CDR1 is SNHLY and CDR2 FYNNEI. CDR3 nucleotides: TGTGCCAGCAGTGGGACTAGCGGGGGTGAGACCCAGTACTTC. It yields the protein CASSGTSGGETQYF.

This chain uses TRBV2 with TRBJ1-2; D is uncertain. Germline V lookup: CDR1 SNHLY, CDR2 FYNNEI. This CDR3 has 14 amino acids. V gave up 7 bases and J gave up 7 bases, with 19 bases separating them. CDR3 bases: TGTGCCAGCACTGGAGCGACGGGCCGATCTGGCTACACCTTC. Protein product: CASTGATGRSGYTF.